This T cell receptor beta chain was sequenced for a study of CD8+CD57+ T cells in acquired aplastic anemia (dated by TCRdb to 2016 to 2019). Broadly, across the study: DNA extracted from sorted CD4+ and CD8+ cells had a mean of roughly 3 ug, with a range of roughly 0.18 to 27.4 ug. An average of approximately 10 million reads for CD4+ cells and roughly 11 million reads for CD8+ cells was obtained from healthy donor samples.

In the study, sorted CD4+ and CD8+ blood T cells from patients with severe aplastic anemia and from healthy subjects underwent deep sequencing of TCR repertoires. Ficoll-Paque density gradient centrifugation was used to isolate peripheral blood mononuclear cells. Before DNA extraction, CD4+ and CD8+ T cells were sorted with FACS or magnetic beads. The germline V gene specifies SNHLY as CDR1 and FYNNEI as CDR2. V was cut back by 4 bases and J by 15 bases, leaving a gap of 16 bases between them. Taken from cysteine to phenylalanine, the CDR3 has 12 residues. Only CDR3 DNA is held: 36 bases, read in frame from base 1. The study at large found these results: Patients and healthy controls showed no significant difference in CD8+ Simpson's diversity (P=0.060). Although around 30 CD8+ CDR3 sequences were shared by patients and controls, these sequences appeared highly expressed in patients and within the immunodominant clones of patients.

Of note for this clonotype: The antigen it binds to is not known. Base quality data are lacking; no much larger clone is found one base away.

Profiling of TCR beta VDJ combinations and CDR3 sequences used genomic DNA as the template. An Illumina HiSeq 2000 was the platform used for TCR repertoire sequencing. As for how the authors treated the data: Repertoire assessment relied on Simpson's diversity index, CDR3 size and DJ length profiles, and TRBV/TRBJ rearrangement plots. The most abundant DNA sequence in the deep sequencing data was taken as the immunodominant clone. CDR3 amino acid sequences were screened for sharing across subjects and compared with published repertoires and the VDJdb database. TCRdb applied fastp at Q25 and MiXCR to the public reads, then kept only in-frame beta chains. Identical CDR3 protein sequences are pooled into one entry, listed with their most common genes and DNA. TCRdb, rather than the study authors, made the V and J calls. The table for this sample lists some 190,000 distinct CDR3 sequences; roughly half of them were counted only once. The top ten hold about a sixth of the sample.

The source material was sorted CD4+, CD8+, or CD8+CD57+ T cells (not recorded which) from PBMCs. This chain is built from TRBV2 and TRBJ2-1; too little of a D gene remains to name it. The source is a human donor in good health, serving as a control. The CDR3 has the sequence CASSGVGFSGFF. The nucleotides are TGTGCCAGCAGTGGGGTTGGGTTTTCGGGGTTCTTC.